The 8 T cell receptor beta chains given below trace back to one sample, sequenced in a study of OX40 agonist ivuxolimab in advanced cancers. Generated by immunoSEQ multiplex PCR, the TCRdb table keeps only in-frame clones and is missing some. Here the sample spans several thousand clones, around 80% being singletons. The sample here was CD4+ or CD8+ T cells sorted from blood, taken in a trial of the OX40 agonist ivuxolimab. These receptors were obtained from an adult with an advanced solid tumor such as melanoma, head and neck, liver or kidney cancer.

The genes are TRBV4-3 and TRBJ2-7, with 7 bases fitting TRBD1. The CDR3 totals 16 residues. V shed 3 bases, J shed 1 base, and the junction held 9 bases outside the gene matches. Germline lookup yields CDR1 LGHNA and CDR2 YSLEER. This CDR3 is CASSHGPGTASYEQYF. Here the CDR3 DNA reads TGCGCCAGCAGCCACGGGCCTGGGACAGCTTCCTACGAGCAGTACTTC.

V and J are TRBV29-1 and TRBJ1-1; D is uncertain. This CDR3 is 13 amino acids long. V shed 6 bases and J shed 4 bases, with 15 bases lying between them. Looked up from germline, CDR1 is SQVTM and CDR2 is ANQGSEA. CDR3 amino acids: CSVQEGVVTEAFF. The CDR3, as DNA: TGCAGCGTCCAGGAGGGAGTCGTCACTGAAGCTTTCTTT.

In this sample, this clone turned up a few times. The chain joins TRBV9 to TRBJ2-1, with D perhaps being TRBD1 or TRBD2 (5 bases each). Trimming removed 1 base from V and 8 bases from J, with 16 bases in between. This CDR3 spans 15 amino acids. Germline values: CDR1 SGDLS, CDR2 YYNGEE. CDR3 sequence: CASSVYGAMADEQFF. The CDR3 DNA is TGTGCCAGCAGCGTATACGGGGCCATGGCCGATGAGCAGTTCTTC.

The chain couples TRBV5-4 to TRBJ1-2; D is unresolved. Germline CDR1 and CDR2: SGHNT and YYREEE (reference sequence). Trimming left V 4 bases short and J 7 bases short, with 20 bases between. This CDR3 contains 15 residues. The CDR3, as DNA: TGTGCCAGCAGCCGCTGGGCCTCTCAATCGGGTGGCTACACCTTC. Its translation: CASSRWASQSGGYTF.

The gene calls are TRBV4-3 and TRBJ2-1; TRBD2 matches 7 bases. Germline CDR1 and CDR2: LGHNA and YSLEER. This CDR3 is built from 16 residues. V lost 3 bases to trimming and J lost 9 bases; unmatched junction nucleotides: 14. CDR3: CASSHASGRGRFEQFF. The CDR3 DNA reads as TGCGCCAGCAGCCATGCAAGCGGGCGGGGGAGGTTTGAGCAGTTCTTC.

By sample fraction, this clone is medium-sized. CDR3 in DNA: TGTGCCAGCAGCAAGGACTTTAGTGAGCAGTTCTTC. Translation: CASSKDFSEQFF. V is TRBV11-3 and J is TRBJ2-1; D may be TRBD2 (5 bases). The V and J ends lost 5 bases and 9 bases respectively, with 11 bases between them. The CDR3 contains 12 residues. Germline V lookup: CDR1 SGHNT, CDR2 YENEEA.

The chain couples TRBV14 to TRBJ1-1, with D perhaps TRBD1 (6 bases). The V end lost 1 base, the J end lost 4 bases, and 10 bases lay between the germline ends. CDR3 length equals 14 residues. Germline-derived CDR1 and CDR2 are SGHDN and FVKESK. Here the CDR3 DNA reads TGTGCCAGCAGCCAAGGAAGGGGGTCCACTGAAGCTTTCTTT. Translating it yields CASSQGRGSTEAFF.

The chain combines TRBV5-5 with TRBJ1-1; tentatively, D is TRBD1 (5 bases). CDR3 length: 16 residues. The germline V gene has CDR1 SGHKS and CDR2 YYEKEE (reference sequence). The V gene lost 5 bases and the J gene lost 1 base, with 18 bases spanning the gap. The CDR3 here is CASSQIPGRRNTEAFF. CDR3 nucleotides: TGTGCCAGCAGTCAAATACCGGGACGGCGGAACACTGAAGCTTTCTTT.